A single sample is the source of the 20 T cell receptor beta chains below, sequenced in a study of control samples from healthy donors and cancer patients. Clones were read by immunoSEQ multiplex PCR, and TCRdb kept only the in-frame ones, dropping some. The table lists approximately 120,000 clones, approximately 84% of them singletons. Sequencing was done on a sample of blood. These receptors came from a young man in good health.

The chain carries TRBV24-1 and TRBJ1-2, with unresolved D. The germline V gene encodes CDR1 KGHDR and CDR2 SFDVKD. This CDR3 has 12 residues. Trimming shortened V by 4 bases and J by 5 bases, and 7 bases separated the two germline ends. This chain's CDR3 is CATSENSYGYTF. The DNA for the CDR3 is TGTGCCACCAGTGAAAATTCTTATGGCTACACCTTC.

The V and J genes are TRBV27 and TRBJ2-1; tentative D call: TRBD2 (6 bases). Trimming stripped 5 bases from V and 0 bases from J, with 23 bases between. In germline, CDR1 is MNHEY, CDR2 SMNVEV (reference sequence). This CDR3 spans 19 amino acids. The CDR3 protein is CASSLIRSGGGASYNEQFF. CDR3 DNA sequence: TGTGCCAGCAGTCTGATCAGGAGCGGAGGAGGGGCCTCCTACAATGAGCAGTTCTTC.

The chain combines TRBV29-1 with TRBJ1-5, with TRBD1 as a possible D gene (6 bases). The germline V and J ends were trimmed by 5 bases and 2 bases, with 16 bases remaining between them. Germline V gene data show CDR1 as SQVTM and CDR2 as ANQGSEA. The CDR3 is 15 amino acids. The CDR3 region has the DNA TGCAGCGTTTCGTTTCTGGCAGGGGGCAATCAGCCCCAGCATTTT. Translation gives CSVSFLAGGNQPQHF.

CDR3 in DNA: TGTGCCAGTAGTGGGGCGTTTAGCTTGTACAATGAGCAGTTCTTC. It specifies CASSGAFSLYNEQFF. This chain links TRBV19 with TRBJ2-1; D is possibly TRBD1 (5 bases). V was pared by 5 bases and J by 4 bases, with 15 bases between. This CDR3 is built from 15 residues. Germline V gives CDR1 LNHDA, CDR2 SQIVND (reference sequence).

The chain carries TRBV27 and TRBJ2-1, with 8 bases lining up with TRBD1. Unmatched junction bases numbered 16, after V lost 7 bases and J lost 8 bases. CDR3 length: 16 amino acids. CDR1 and CDR2 from the germline V gene are MNHEY and SMNVEV (reference sequence). DNA for the CDR3: TGTGCCAGCACTAAACCAGGGGGCAGTGGGAGCCATGAGCAGTTCTTC. Its translation: CASTKPGGSGSHEQFF.

The chain carries TRBV10-1 and TRBJ2-3; D possibly corresponds to TRBD2 (5 bases). Germline V gene data show CDR1 as WNHNN and CDR2 as SYGVQD (reference sequence). The CDR3 runs 12 residues. V lost 10 bases and J lost 5, with 13 bases in between. This CDR3 reads CATQMAGDTQYF. Written as DNA, the CDR3 is TGCGCCACCCAAATGGCGGGAGATACGCAGTATTTT.

The chain links TRBV18 to TRBJ1-5; D unresolved. Germline V gene data show CDR1 as KGHSH and CDR2 as LQKENI. The CDR3 is 11 amino acids. The V end was cut by 3 bases, the J end by 9 bases, with 6 bases between. For the CDR3, the DNA is TGTGCCAGCTCACCCGGTGGGCCCCAGCATTTT. It specifies CASSPGGPQHF.

The V and J genes are TRBV6-2 or TRBV6-3 and TRBJ2-5; D is possibly TRBD1 (5 bases). This CDR3 spans 16 amino acids. Germline V lookup: CDR1 MNHEY, CDR2 SVGEGT. V was trimmed by 6 bases and J by 0 bases, leaving 17 bases between them. The CDR3 loop is CASSISTAIYQETQYF. The CDR3 DNA sequence: TGTGCCAGCAGCATTTCGACAGCCATTTACCAAGAGACCCAGTACTTC.

V gene TRBV30 combines with J gene TRBJ1-3, with a possible D match to TRBD1 (6 bases). Germline V lookup: CDR1 GTSNPN, CDR2 SVGIG (reference sequence). Trimming removed 3 bases from V and 6 bases from J, with 9 bases in between. This CDR3 contains 12 residues. CDR3 loop: CAWRGGANTIYF. The DNA of the CDR3 is TGTGCCTGGAGAGGGGGGGCAAACACCATATATTTT.

The J gene is TRBJ2-3, the V gene TRBV10-1; D is undetermined. The CDR3 extends over 13 amino acids. In germline, CDR1 is WNHNN, CDR2 SYGVQD (reference sequence). V lost 5 bases and J lost 5, with 11 bases in between. The CDR3 region is CASSPDLGDTQYF. DNA for the CDR3: TGCGCCAGCAGTCCGGACCTGGGAGATACGCAGTATTTT.

Only one count was recorded for this clone. The gene calls are TRBV12-3 or TRBV12-4 and TRBJ2-2, with 7 nucleotides matching TRBD1. The CDR3 sequence is 12 residues long. With V trimmed by 6 bases and J by 6 bases, 1 base remained unmatched. CDR3 DNA: TGTGCCAGCAGAGGGGGCGCCGGGGAGCTGTTTTTT. Amino acid sequence: CASRGGAGELFF.

The rearrangement uses TRBV5-1 and TRBJ1-2; weak D call: TRBD1 (6 bases). The germline V and J ends were trimmed by 6 bases and 1 base, with 13 bases remaining between them. Germline CDR1 reads SGHRS; CDR2 reads YFSETQ. The CDR3 length is 14 residues. DNA of the CDR3: TGCGCCAGCACCGTTGGAGGGGGTAACTATGGCTACACCTTC. Its translation is CASTVGGGNYGYTF. The complete variable domain, with remaining parts taken from reference TRBV5-1 and TRBJ1-2, reads KAGVTQTPRYLIKTRGQQVTLSCSPISGHRSVSWYQQTPGQGLQFLFEYFSETQRNKGNFPGRFSGRQFSNSRSEMNVSTLELGDSALYLCASTVGGGNYGYTFGSGTRLTVV.

V and J are TRBV6-2 or TRBV6-3 and TRBJ1-2; D remains unclear. This CDR3 is 15 amino acids long. Deletions cut 0 bases from V and 3 bases from J, with 11 bases between. Germline V gives CDR1 MNHEY, CDR2 SVGEGT. The CDR3 nucleotides read TGTGCCAGCAGTTACTCGACGGGGTATGACTATGGCTACACCTTC. Translation: CASSYSTGYDYGYTF.

The CDR3 loop is CASSGSGANVLTF. CDR3 nucleotide sequence: TGTGCCTCAAGCGGCTCTGGGGCCAACGTCCTGACTTTC. The chain carries TRBV24-1 and TRBJ2-6; perhaps TRBD2 as D (5 bases). The CDR3 is made up of 13 amino acids. V was trimmed by 12 bases and J by 0 bases, leaving 8 bases between them. Looked up from germline, CDR1 is KGHDR and CDR2 is SFDVKD.

The J gene is TRBJ1-1, the V gene TRBV14; D not certain. The germline CDR1 and CDR2 sequences are SGHDN and FVKESK. V gave up 6 bases and J gave up 1 base, with 15 bases separating them. This CDR3 region has 15 residues. CDR3: CASSYDRAGNTEAFF. The CDR3 DNA reads as TGTGCCAGCAGTTACGACCGGGCCGGGAACACTGAAGCTTTCTTT.

The rearrangement links TRBV5-6 to TRBJ1-5; TRBD1 might be the D (5 bases). This CDR3 has 15 amino acids. Germline CDR1 reads SGHDT; CDR2 reads YYEEEE. Trimming took 4 bases from V and 0 from J, leaving 11 bases between them. CDR3 amino acids: CASSPGTGSNQPQHF. The CDR3 DNA reads TGTGCCAGCAGCCCCGGGACCGGTAGCAATCAGCCCCAGCATTTT.

This rearrangement joins TRBV6-5 to TRBJ1-2, with TRBD1 matching 7 bases. In germline, CDR1 is MNHEY, CDR2 SVGAGI. The CDR3 loop spans 13 amino acids. V dropped 6 bases and J dropped 2; count of bases not matched to a gene: 3. The CDR3 bases are TGTGCCAGCAGGCGACAGGGCAACTATGGCTACACCTTC. It is translated as CASRRQGNYGYTF.

V is TRBV5-1 and J is TRBJ2-6, with TRBD1 matching 10 bases. This CDR3 comprises 16 residues. J gave up 2 bases and V 7 bases, and 6 bases lay outside the gene matches. Germline CDR1 and CDR2: SGHRS and YFSETQ. CDR3 in amino acids: CASHRQGATGANVLTF. DNA for the CDR3: TGCGCCAGCCACCGACAGGGGGCTACTGGGGCCAACGTCCTGACTTTC.

The genes are TRBV10-3 and TRBJ2-3, with D maybe TRBD1 (7 bases). CDR1 and CDR2 from the germline V gene are ENHRY and SYGVKD. Trimming took 0 bases from V and 3 from J, leaving 13 bases between them. This CDR3 comprises 16 residues. The CDR3 DNA sequence: TGTGCCATCAGTGAGTCCCGACAGGGAGGAACAGATACGCAGTATTTT. Amino acids: CAISESRQGGTDTQYF.

The V call is TRBV9, the J call TRBJ2-2; D unresolved. The V gene lost 3 bases and the J gene lost 1 base, with 1 base spanning the gap. The germline V gene encodes CDR1 SGDLS and CDR2 YYNGEE. CDR3 length: 12 residues. The CDR3 bases are TGTGCCAGCAGCGGGAACACCGGGGAGCTGTTTTTT. Its translation is CASSGNTGELFF.